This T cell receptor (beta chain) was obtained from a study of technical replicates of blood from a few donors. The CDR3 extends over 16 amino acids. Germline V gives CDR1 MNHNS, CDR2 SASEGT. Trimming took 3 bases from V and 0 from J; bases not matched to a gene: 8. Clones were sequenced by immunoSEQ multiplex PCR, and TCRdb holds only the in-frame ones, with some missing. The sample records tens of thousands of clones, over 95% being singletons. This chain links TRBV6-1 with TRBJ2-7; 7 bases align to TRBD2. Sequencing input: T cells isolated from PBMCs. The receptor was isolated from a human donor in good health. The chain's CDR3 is CASSDFREGSSYEQYF. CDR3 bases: TGTGCCAGCAGTGATTTTAGGGAGGGGAGCTCCTACGAGCAGTACTTC.